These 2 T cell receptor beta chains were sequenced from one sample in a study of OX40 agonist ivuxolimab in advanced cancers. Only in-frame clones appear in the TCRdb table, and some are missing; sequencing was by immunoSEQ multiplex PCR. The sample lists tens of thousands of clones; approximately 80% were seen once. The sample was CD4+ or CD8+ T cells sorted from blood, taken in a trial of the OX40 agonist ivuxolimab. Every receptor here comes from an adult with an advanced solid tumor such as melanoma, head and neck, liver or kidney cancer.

The CDR3 sequence is CASSLDRADYEQYF. Written as DNA, the CDR3 is TGCGCCAGCAGCTTGGACAGGGCCGACTACGAGCAGTACTTC. The chain uses TRBV5-1 and TRBJ2-7, with a possible D match to TRBD1 (6 bases). The CDR3 has 14 residues. CDR1 is SGHRS, CDR2 YFSETQ, per germline. V lost 0 bases and J lost 3, with 10 bases in between.

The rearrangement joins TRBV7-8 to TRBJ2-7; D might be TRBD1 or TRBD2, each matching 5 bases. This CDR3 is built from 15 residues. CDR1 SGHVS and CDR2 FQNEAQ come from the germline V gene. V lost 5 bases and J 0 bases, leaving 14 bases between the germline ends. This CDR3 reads CASSNRDGISYEQYF. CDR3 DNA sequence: TGTGCCAGCAGCAACCGGGACGGAATCTCCTACGAGCAGTACTTC.